The 12 T cell receptor beta chains below were found in one sample sequenced in a study of blood T cell repertoires in COVID-19. Generated by immunoSEQ multiplex PCR, the TCRdb table keeps only in-frame clones and is missing some. The sample carries 150,000 or so clones, 75% to 80% recorded once. Sequences were obtained from peripheral blood. The receptors stem from a woman aged 50 to 60 with active or convalescent COVID-19.

This sequence joins TRBV10-3 and TRBJ2-1; 13 bases align to TRBD2. CDR1 and CDR2 from the germline V gene are ENHRY and SYGVKD. The length of the CDR3 is 15 residues. The trim removed 6 bases at V and 5 bases at J, leaving 4 bases unmatched. The CDR3 DNA reads as TGTGCCATCAGACCGGGGACTAGCGGGAACAATGAGCAGTTCTTC. Translating it yields CAIRPGTSGNNEQFF.

The rearrangement joins TRBV6-5 to TRBJ1-2; 9 bases map to TRBD1. This CDR3 region has 15 residues. The V gene's germline CDR1 is MNHEY and CDR2 SVGAGI. The J segment lost 8 bases and the V segment lost 5 bases, leaving 12 bases of the junction unmatched. The CDR3 loop reads CASSIRQGVGIGYTF. CDR3 DNA: TGTGCCAGCAGTATTAGACAGGGGGTTGGAATCGGCTACACCTTC.

This chain links TRBV18 with TRBJ1-1; 7 positions match TRBD1. The length of the CDR3 is 16 residues. Germline V gene lookup returns CDR1 KGHSH and CDR2 LQKENI. V lost 6 bases to trimming and J lost 5 bases; unmatched junction nucleotides: 15. DNA for the CDR3: TGTGCCAGCTCGTTCGGGACAGCTAAAATTGGGACTGAAGCTTTCTTT. Translation: CASSFGTAKIGTEAFF.

V and J are TRBV19 and TRBJ1-5; 8 positions match TRBD1. In germline, CDR1 is LNHDA, CDR2 SQIVND (reference sequence). The CDR3 spans 16 residues. Trimming at V came to 2 bases and at J to 5 bases, leaving 8 bases not matched to a gene. In nucleotides, the CDR3 is TGTGCCAGTAGTATAAGACAGGGGCTAGTCGATCAGCCCCAGCATTTT. Its protein product is CASSIRQGLVDQPQHF.

A few counts support this clone. This chain links TRBV7-2 with TRBJ2-3; D is uncertain. Trimming stripped 5 bases from V and 6 bases from J, with 12 bases between. CDR1 and CDR2 (germline): SGHTA, FQGNSA. The CDR3 runs 13 residues. The CDR3 reads CASSLRRQDTQYF. CDR3 DNA: TGTGCCAGCAGCCTCCGCCGTCAGGATACGCAGTATTTT. Filled out from reference TRBV7-2 and TRBJ2-3, the complete variable domain reads GAGVSQSPSNKVTEKGKDVELRCDPISGHTALYWYRQSLGQGLEFLIYFQGNSAPDKSGLPSDRFSAERTGGSVSTLTIQRTQQEDSAVYLCASSLRRQDTQYFGPGTRLTVL.

The V and J genes are TRBV28 and TRBJ1-6, with 7 bases identical to TRBD1. The CDR3 is 19 amino acids. Germline values: CDR1 MDHEN, CDR2 SYDVKM. V lost 0 bases, J lost 0 bases, and 8 bases stayed unmatched. The CDR3 spells CASSLWAGGAFSYNSPLHF. CDR3 sequence (DNA): TGTGCCAGCAGTTTATGGGCAGGGGGTGCCTTCTCCTATAATTCACCCCTCCACTTT.

V is TRBV7-2 and J is TRBJ1-1, with 9 bases lining up with TRBD1. Looked up from germline, CDR1 is SGHTA and CDR2 is FQGNSA. The CDR3 totals 15 residues. The trim removed 5 bases at V and 6 bases at J, leaving 10 bases unmatched. CDR3 nucleotides: TGTGCCAGCAGCCTGGACAGGGGAGTTCGGGCTGAAGCTTTCTTT. Protein product: CASSLDRGVRAEAFF.

The chain carries TRBV6-8 and TRBJ2-1; the match to TRBD2 covers 16 bases. V gave up 6 bases and J gave up 12 bases; unmatched junction bases: 8. The CDR3 totals 15 residues. The germline V gene has CDR1 MNHGY and CDR2 SAAAGT. CDR3 region: CASSPGLAGGPRQFF. The CDR3 DNA follows: TGTGCCAGCAGCCCGGGACTAGCGGGAGGGCCCCGGCAGTTCTTC.

The chain couples TRBV18 to TRBJ1-4, with 10 bases that match TRBD1. This CDR3 comprises 16 residues. CDR1 and CDR2 from the germline V gene are KGHSH and LQKENI. The V and J ends lost 6 bases and 2 bases, in that order; junction bases with no gene match: 6. This CDR3 is CASSPGTGVTNEKLFF. In DNA form, the CDR3 reads TGTGCCAGCTCTCCCGGGACAGGGGTTACTAATGAAAAACTGTTTTTT.

V usage is TRBV5-1 and J usage is TRBJ2-3; a weak D match, TRBD2 (6 bases). Germline V CDR1 and CDR2: SGHRS, YFSETQ. CDR3 length: 14 residues. Trimming stripped 1 base from V and 0 bases from J, with 6 bases between. The CDR3 here is CASSLSGSTDTQYF. CDR3 DNA: TGCGCCAGCAGCTTGAGCGGGAGCACAGATACGCAGTATTTT. Full variable domain (missing parts from reference TRBV5-1 and TRBJ2-3): KAGVTQTPRYLIKTRGQQVTLSCSPISGHRSVSWYQQTPGQGLQFLFEYFSETQRNKGNFPGRFSGRQFSNSRSEMNVSTLELGDSALYLCASSLSGSTDTQYFGPGTRLTVL.

V gene TRBV5-5 combines with J gene TRBJ1-5; 7 bases are shared with TRBD1. CDR3 length: 14 amino acids. Germline V gives CDR1 SGHKS, CDR2 YYEKEE (reference sequence). With 3 bases clipped from V and 12 bases from J, the junction kept 12 bases outside the gene matches. The CDR3 DNA reads TGTGCCAGCAGCTCCTGGGGCGGACAGGACTTCCAGCATTTT. Encoded protein: CASSSWGGQDFQHF.

In this sample, this clone turned up once. J is TRBJ1-5 and V is TRBV30, with 7 positions matching TRBD1. There are 14 residues in the CDR3. Germline values: CDR1 GTSNPN, CDR2 SVGIG (reference sequence). With 2 bases clipped from V and 5 bases from J, the junction kept 6 bases outside the gene matches. CDR3 sequence: CAWSQGVGDQPQHF. CDR3 DNA: TGTGCCTGGAGTCAGGGGGTCGGAGATCAGCCCCAGCATTTT.